This T cell receptor (beta chain) was captured by sequencing in a study of T cells in Graves' hyperthyroidism and ophthalmopathy. Study in general: Peripheral blood was obtained at initial diagnosis, preceding any treatment.

Not enrolled were patients with uncontrolled infection, other autoimmune disease, pregnancy or lactation. Amplification of TCR beta CDR3 regions used RNA as the template. An initial round of RT-PCR targeting the TCR CDR3 relied on the HTBI primer set. MiXCR, applied by TCRdb to the multiplex PCR reads, yields one record per CDR3 protein. The sample consists of approximately 370,000 distinct CDR3 sequences, approximately 17% of them appearing once. Study-wide findings and caveats: Researchers found most expanded thyroid clonotypes above 0.001 in blood as well.

Concerning this clonotype itself: Its antigen is as yet unknown. At one end the junction does not follow the germline gene, possibly because of a read error.

This CDR3 has 13 residues. Germline lookup yields CDR1 SQVTM and CDR2 ANQGSEA. The J gene is TRBJ2-3, the V gene TRBV29-1; no firm D call. Sequenced input: blood. The TCR was taken from a woman aged 25 to 45 with Graves' hyperthyroidism that later progressed to Graves' ophthalmopathy. The CDR3 region has the DNA TGCATCGTTGCATCGGGTAGGATAGATACGCAGTATTTT. It yields the protein CIVASGRIDTQYF.